This paragraph reports one TCR beta chain. The source of the sample is a study of blood T cell repertoires in COVID-19. The wider study: Acute and convalescent COVID-19 specimens originated in the United States, Italy and Spain. T cells, B-cell-depleted T cells, or PBMCs provided the cDNA or gDNA that served as material.

Original processing methods: Reference gene primer amplification in the assay estimated nucleated cell counts. TCRdb keeps only in-frame clones here, not all; method: immunoSEQ multiplex PCR. V, J and clone size derive from that table, while D and trimming were established from the DNA sequence. The data show under 95,000 clones, with about 90% seen just once and approximately 17% held by the top ten. V lost 1 base and J lost 2, with 8 bases in between. The germline CDR1 and CDR2 sequences are LGHDT and YNNKEL (reference sequence). The CDR3 has 14 amino acids. The rearrangement uses TRBV3-1 (or the pseudogene TRBV3-2) and TRBJ1-2; no definite D call. Sequencing was performed on peripheral blood. This clonotype was sampled from a man older than 75 in a cohort sampled during active COVID-19. The CDR3 nucleotides are TGTGCCAGCAGCCAAGGGGGAGGAAACTATGGCTACACCTTC. Its translation is CASSQGGGNYGYTF.